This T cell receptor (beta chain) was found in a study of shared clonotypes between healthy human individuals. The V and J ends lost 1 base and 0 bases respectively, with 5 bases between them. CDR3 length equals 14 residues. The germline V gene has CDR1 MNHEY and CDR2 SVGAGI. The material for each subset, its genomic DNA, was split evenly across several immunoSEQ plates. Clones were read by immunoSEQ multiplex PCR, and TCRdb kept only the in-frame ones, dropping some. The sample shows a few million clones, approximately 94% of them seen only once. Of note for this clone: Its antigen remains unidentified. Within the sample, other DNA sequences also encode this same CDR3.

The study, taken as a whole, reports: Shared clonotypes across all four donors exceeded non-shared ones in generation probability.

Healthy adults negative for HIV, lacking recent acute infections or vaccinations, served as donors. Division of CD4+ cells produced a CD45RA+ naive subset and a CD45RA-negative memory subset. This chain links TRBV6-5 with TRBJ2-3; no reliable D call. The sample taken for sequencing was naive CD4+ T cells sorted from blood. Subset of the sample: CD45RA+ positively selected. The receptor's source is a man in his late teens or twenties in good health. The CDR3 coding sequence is TGTGCCAGCAGTTACTTGGTTAGCACAGATACGCAGTATTTT. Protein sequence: CASSYLVSTDTQYF.